This T cell receptor (beta chain) was sequenced for a study of blood T cells in healthy people across ages. A second PCR of 7 to 11 cycles used a sample-barcoded 5' primer and a J-beta primer mix. Each CDR3 protein is one row after TCRdb ran MiXCR on the 5' RACE reads. The data show 600,000 or so distinct CDR3 sequences, about 28% seen once. J lost 11 bases, V lost 5 bases, and 19 bases had no gene match. CDR3 length: 16 amino acids. As to this clonotype: With a much larger clone just one base away, this may be a read error.

The sequenced material came from blood. V and J are TRBV12-3 or TRBV12-4 and TRBJ2-5, with 8 nucleotides matching TRBD2. The sequence came from a woman older than 75 in good health. CDR3 bases: TGTGCCAGCAGTCCGAGGATGGTCGGGGGGGCCTTAGCGCAGTACTTC. This codes for CASSPRMVGGALAQYF.